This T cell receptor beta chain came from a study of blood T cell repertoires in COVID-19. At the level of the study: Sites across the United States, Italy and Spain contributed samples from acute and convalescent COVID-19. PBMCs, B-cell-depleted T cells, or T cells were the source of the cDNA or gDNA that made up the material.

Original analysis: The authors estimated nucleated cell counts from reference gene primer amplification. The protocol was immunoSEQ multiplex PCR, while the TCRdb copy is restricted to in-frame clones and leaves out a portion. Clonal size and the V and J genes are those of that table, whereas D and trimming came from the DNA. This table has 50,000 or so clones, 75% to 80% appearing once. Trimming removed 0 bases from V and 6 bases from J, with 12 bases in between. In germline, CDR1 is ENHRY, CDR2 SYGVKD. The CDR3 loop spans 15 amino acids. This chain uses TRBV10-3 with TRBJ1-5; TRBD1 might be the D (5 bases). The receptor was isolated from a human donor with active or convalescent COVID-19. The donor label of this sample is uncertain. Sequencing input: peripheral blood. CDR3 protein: CAISESRQGGQPQHF. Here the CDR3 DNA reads TGTGCCATCAGTGAGTCGAGGCAGGGAGGTCAGCCCCAGCATTTT.